This is a list of T cell receptor beta chains from one sample in a study of CD8 T cells in Susac syndrome. TCRdb ran MiXCR on the immunoSEQ multiplex PCR reads and lists one entry per CDR3 protein. The profile shows 180,000 or so distinct CDR3 sequences, about 95% of them singletons. Sequencing used CD4+ T cells from PBMCs. The origin of the receptors is a human donor in good health. Both conserved end residues are part of each CDR3. The order of the fields is J gene, D gene, clone size, V gene, CDR3 DNA, CDR3 protein. D genes are given only for firm matches. Part of the rows lack a size; the others show once, few, many or a class for expanded clones.

TRBJ2-3 | TRBD2 | - | TRBV9 | TGTGCCAGCAGCGTAGTCGGGGGGGCCGGAGATACGCAGTATTTT | CASSVVGGAGDTQYF
TRBJ2-3 | - | - | TRBV29-1 | TGCAGCGTTCGAGAGGCAGGAGATACGCAGTATTTT | CSVREAGDTQYF
TRBJ2-2 | - | - | TRBV3-1 | TGTGCCAGCAGCCATGGAACCGGGGAGCTGTTTTTT | CASSHGTGELFF
TRBJ2-7 | - | - | TRBV3-1 | TGTGCCAGCAGCCTGGGGACTGCCCGCGAGCAGTACTTC | CASSLGTAREQYF
TRBJ2-3 | - | - | TRBV30 | TGTGCCTGGGACGGGAAGGGAGCAGATACGCAGTATTTT | CAWDGKGADTQYF
TRBJ2-7 | TRBD2 | - | TRBV24-1 | TGTGCCACCAGTGAAGGGACTAGCGGGAGAAACGAGCAGTACTTC | CATSEGTSGRNEQYF
TRBJ2-3 | - | - | TRBV7-9 | TGTGCCAGCAGCCCGACGACAGTTTCCCCAGATACGCAGTATTTT | CASSPTTVSPDTQYF
TRBJ1-1 | TRBD1 | - | TRBV20-1 | TGCAGTGCTTCTAGGACAGGAGGGGGAACTGAAGCTTTCTTT | CSASRTGGGTEAFF
TRBJ2-2 | TRBD2 | - | TRBV29-1 | TGCAGCGCAACTAGCGGGGTGAACACCGGGGAGCTGTTTTTT | CSATSGVNTGELFF
TRBJ1-2 | - | - | TRBV5-1 | TGCGCCAGCAGCTTGGGGGCAGATTATGGCTACACCTTC | CASSLGADYGYTF
TRBJ1-1 | - | - | TRBV14 | TGTGCCAGCAGCCAAGATCGGGGGAGGAGGATGAACACTGAAGCTTTCTTT | CASSQDRGRRMNTEAFF
TRBJ2-3 | TRBD2 | once | TRBV30 | TGTGCCTGGAGTGTACCTAGCGGGCTCACAGATACGCAGTATTTT | CAWSVPSGLTDTQYF
TRBJ1-1 | TRBD1 | - | TRBV27 | TGTGCCAGCAGCCCCTTGACAGGGTCCCATCAGAACACTGAAGCTTTCTTT | CASSPLTGSHQNTEAFF
TRBJ1-1 | - | - | TRBV4-3 | TGCGCCAGCAGCCAAGATCATCTCGGTTCGAACACTGAAGCTTTCTTT | CASSQDHLGSNTEAFF
TRBJ2-1 | TRBD1 | - | TRBV20-1 | TGCAGTGCTAGAGAGGGGACAGGGCGCTCCTACAATGAGCAGTTCTTC | CSAREGTGRSYNEQFF
TRBJ2-1 | - | - | TRBV20-1 | TGCAGTGCTCCCTACCCGGGAGTATTGAATGAGCAGTTCTTC | CSAPYPGVLNEQFF
TRBJ1-5 | TRBD1 | few | TRBV5-4 | TGTGCCAGCAGCCCGGACAGGGGAGGGCAGCCCCAGCATTTT | CASSPDRGGQPQHF
TRBJ2-7 | - | - | TRBV12-3/TRBV12-4 | TGTGCCAGCAGTCCGGGACCCCCACCCTACGAGCAGTACTTC | CASSPGPPPYEQYF
TRBJ2-7 | TRBD1 | - | TRBV30 | TGTGCCTATGACAGGGGAGGTGGTGGTGGGGAGCAGTACTTC | CAYDRGGGGGEQYF
TRBJ2-7 | - | - | TRBV30 | TGTGCCTGGAGTGGCCGCTACGAGCAGTACTTC | CAWSGRYEQYF
TRBJ2-1 | - | - | TRBV20-1 | TGCAGTGTTGCGAGGCATGAGCAGTTCTTC | CSVARHEQFF
TRBJ1-2 | - | - | TRBV2 | TGTGCCAGCAGTGAAGCGGAACGGAACTATGGCTACACCTTC | CASSEAERNYGYTF
TRBJ1-1 | - | - | TRBV18 | TGTGCCAGCTCACCCATCGGGGCGAACACTGAAGCTTTCTTT | CASSPIGANTEAFF
TRBJ1-5 | - | - | TRBV4-3 | TGCGCCAGCAGCCCCGAGGCATTACCATATCAGCCCCAGCATTTT | CASSPEALPYQPQHF
TRBJ1-2 | - | - | TRBV20-1 | TGCAGTGCGAGTAGTCCGGGGTATCCTGGCTACACCTTC | CSASSPGYPGYTF
TRBJ2-1 | TRBD2 | - | TRBV29-1 | TGCAGCGTTGACGGACTAGCGGGAGGGAACTACAATGAGCAGTTCTTC | CSVDGLAGGNYNEQFF
TRBJ2-3 | TRBD2 | - | TRBV4-2 | TGTGCCAGCAGCCAGTTACTAGCGGTAGTCACAGATACGCAGTATTTT | CASSQLLAVVTDTQYF
TRBJ2-1 | - | - | TRBV2 | TGTGCCAGTAGCCGTACCGCATACAATGAGCAGTTCTTC | CASSRTAYNEQFF
TRBJ2-7 | - | - | TRBV11-2 | TGTGCCAGCAGCCTGTGGGGCGAGCAGTACTTC | CASSLWGEQYF
TRBJ2-7 | - | - | TRBV30 | TGTGCCTGGAGTGTACGAGGGGCCTACGAGCAGTACTTC | CAWSVRGAYEQYF
TRBJ2-5 | TRBD1 | once | TRBV7-8 | TGTGCCAGCAGCTTATCGACAGGGGACTGGGCCACCCAGTACTTC | CASSLSTGDWATQYF
TRBJ2-1 | - | - | TRBV5-4 | TGTGCCAGCAGGATGAGGTGGGGGAACTACAATGAGCAGTTCTTC | CASRMRWGNYNEQFF
TRBJ1-5 | - | - | TRBV18 | TGTGCCAGCTCGTCCTATGGGAGCAATCAGCCCCAGCATTTT | CASSSYGSNQPQHF
TRBJ2-7 | TRBD2 | - | TRBV29-1 | TGCAGCGTCCTGAAACTAGCGGGAGTCTCTTACGAGCAGTACTTC | CSVLKLAGVSYEQYF
TRBJ2-7 | TRBD2 | - | TRBV11-1 | TGTGCCAGCAGCATTACTAGCGCCTTTTCCTCCTACGAGCAGTACTTC | CASSITSAFSSYEQYF
TRBJ2-1 | - | once | TRBV24-1 | TGTGCCACCAGTGAGGACGGTCTCCCCTACAATGAGCAGTTCTTC | CATSEDGLPYNEQFF
TRBJ2-1 | TRBD2 | - | TRBV3-1 | TGTGCCAGCAGCCGAAGGCCCGGGGGACTAACAAACAATGAGCAGTTCTTC | CASSRRPGGLTNNEQFF
TRBJ1-2 | - | - | TRBV20-1 | TGCAGTGCTCCTATCCGGGGGGGCTATGGCTACACCTTC | CSAPIRGGYGYTF
TRBJ2-7 | TRBD1 | - | TRBV15 | TGTGCCACCAGCCGGGACAGGGGGCGCGACGAGCAGTACTTC | CATSRDRGRDEQYF
TRBJ2-3 | TRBD2 | - | TRBV3-1 | TGTGCCAGCAGCCAAGCTCGGAGCGGGGTTGGAAATACGCAGTATTTT | CASSQARSGVGNTQYF
TRBJ2-1 | - | - | TRBV5-1 | TGCGCCAGCAGCTTGGGGCTTTCCTACAATGAGCAGTTCTTC | CASSLGLSYNEQFF
TRBJ2-4 | - | - | TRBV18 | TGTGCCAGCTCACCACGAGGGTCCAGAGACATTCAGTACTTC | CASSPRGSRDIQYF
TRBJ2-7 | - | - | TRBV6-2/TRBV6-3 | TGTGCCAGCAGTTACCTGGGGATCCTCTCCTACGAGCAGTACTTC | CASSYLGILSYEQYF
TRBJ2-6 | - | - | TRBV27 | TGTGCCAGCAGTTCCTCTGGGGCCAACGTCCTGACTTTC | CASSSSGANVLTF
TRBJ2-1 | - | - | TRBV29-1 | TGCAGCGTTGAACCCGGACGACCAGCCACTAATGAGCAGTTCTTC | CSVEPGRPATNEQFF
TRBJ2-1 | TRBD2 | - | TRBV20-1 | TGCAGTGCTCTTCCGACTAGCGGGATAGGGAATGAGCAGTTCTTC | CSALPTSGIGNEQFF
TRBJ2-1 | TRBD2 | - | TRBV28 | TGTGCCAGCAGTCCCGCGGGGACTAGCGGGAGGTGGGGCAATGAGCAGTTCTTC | CASSPAGTSGRWGNEQFF
TRBJ2-6 | - | - | TRBV30 | TGTGCCTGGAGTATGGGGGAGGCTGGGGCCAACGTCCTGACTTTC | CAWSMGEAGANVLTF
TRBJ2-6 | - | - | TRBV29-1 | TGCAGCGTTGGGGCAGGGGGGCGATCTGGGGCCAACGTCCTGACTTTC | CSVGAGGRSGANVLTF
TRBJ1-5 | TRBD1 | - | TRBV2 | TGTGCCAGCAGGGACAGGTTCAATCAGCCCCAGCATTTT | CASRDRFNQPQHF